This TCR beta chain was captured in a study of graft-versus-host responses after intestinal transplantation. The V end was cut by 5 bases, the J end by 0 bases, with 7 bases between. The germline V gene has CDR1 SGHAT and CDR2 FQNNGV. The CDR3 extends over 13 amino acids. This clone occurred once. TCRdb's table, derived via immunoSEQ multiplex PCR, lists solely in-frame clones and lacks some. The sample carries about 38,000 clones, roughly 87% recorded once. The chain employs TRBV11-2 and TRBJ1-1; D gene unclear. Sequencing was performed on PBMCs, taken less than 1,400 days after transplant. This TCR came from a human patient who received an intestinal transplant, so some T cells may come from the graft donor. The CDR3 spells CASSDGLNTEAFF. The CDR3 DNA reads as TGTGCCAGCAGCGACGGCTTGAACACTGAAGCTTTCTTT.